This entry describes one T cell receptor (beta chain). Its antigen is not known. Each and every patient relapsed after autologous stem cell transplantation, and patients got differing brentuximab vedotin exposure. This CDR3 is 14 amino acids long. Trimming stripped 3 bases from V and 10 bases from J, with 14 bases between. Germline V CDR1 and CDR2: SGHRS, YFSETQ. This sample is part of a study of PD-1 blockade in classical Hodgkin lymphoma. Study outcomes and limitations: According to reports, newly diagnosed patients had lower baseline TCR diversity than healthy donors, and relapsed/refractory patients had lower baseline TCR diversity still. Complete responders possessed baseline diversity comparable to newly diagnosed patients.

Some clones are missing from TCRdb's copy, which holds only in-frame ones; the method was immunoSEQ multiplex PCR. Seen here are under 110,000 clones, about 89% observed once, and the top ten hold under 8%. The receptor comes from a human donor with classical Hodgkin lymphoma. The sample here was peripheral blood mononuclear cells (PBMCs), taken before the second cycle of nivolumab. V gene TRBV5-1 combines with J gene TRBJ1-6; D is perhaps TRBD1 (5 bases). CDR3 sequence: CASSSQGAGSPLHF. The DNA for the CDR3 is TGCGCCAGCAGCTCGCAGGGAGCAGGCTCACCCCTCCACTTT.